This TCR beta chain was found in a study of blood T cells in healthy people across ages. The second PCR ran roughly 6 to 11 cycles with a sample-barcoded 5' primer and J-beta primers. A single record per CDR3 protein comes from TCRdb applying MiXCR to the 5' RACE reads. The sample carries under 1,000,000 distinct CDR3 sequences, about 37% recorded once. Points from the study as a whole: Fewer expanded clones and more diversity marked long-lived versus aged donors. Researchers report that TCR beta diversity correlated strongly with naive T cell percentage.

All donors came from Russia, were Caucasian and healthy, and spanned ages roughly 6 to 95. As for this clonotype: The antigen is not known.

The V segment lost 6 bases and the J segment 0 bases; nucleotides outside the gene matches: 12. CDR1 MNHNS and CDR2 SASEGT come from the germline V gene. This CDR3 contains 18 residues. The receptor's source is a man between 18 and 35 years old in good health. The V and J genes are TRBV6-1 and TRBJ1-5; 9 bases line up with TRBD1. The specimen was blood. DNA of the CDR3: TGTGCCAGCAGAAAAATGGGGGACAGGGAGTATAGCAATCAGCCCCAGCATTTT. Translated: CASRKMGDREYSNQPQHF.